This T cell receptor beta chain was sequenced in a study of PD-L1 blockade in urothelial cancer. Study as a whole: Atezolizumab, begun by patients in the mid-2010s, was given at 1,200 mg intravenously every 3 weeks. Of approximately 30 patients, twenty-five were males with bladder-origin urothelial cancer.

Broader study findings: For durable-benefit patients, tumor-associated blood clones expanded more at 3 weeks.

Germline assignment: CDR1 SGDLS and CDR2 YYNGEE. V lost 4 bases, J lost 1 base, and 6 bases stayed unmatched. CDR3 size: 16 residues. The count of this clone is one. Its antigen is currently unknown. Assay used: immunoSEQ multiplex PCR; TCRdb lists only in-frame clones, some missing. Among 65,000 to 80,000 clones listed, less than 90% were seen once. This sequence was found in a man between 65 and 85 years old with urothelial cancer. The chain joins TRBV9 to TRBJ2-2; 8 bases agree with TRBD1. The sample here was PBMCs, taken around atezolizumab (anti-PD-L1) treatment. The CDR3 bases are TGTGCCAGCAGCCCTCGGACAGGGTGGAACACCGGGGAGCTGTTTTTT. Protein sequence: CASSPRTGWNTGELFF.